Listed below are T cell receptor beta chains from one sample, sequenced in a study of metastatic and nonmetastatic thyroid tumors. MiXCR reprocessed the PCR reads for TCRdb. The sample records about 33,000 clones, about a tenth being singletons. Input material: blood. These receptor sequences come from a female donor with papillary thyroid cancer or a benign thyroid nodule (not recorded which). Some clones in this sample may be carry-over from other donors' samples. Both conserved end residues are part of each CDR3. The order of the fields is CDR3 protein, CDR3 DNA, D gene, V gene, J gene, clone size. The D gene is left open where the match is weak. For some rows the clone size is stated as once, few or many, or as a class when expanded; others skip it.

CDR3: CASSNFYRVPEAFF
DNA: TGTGCCAGTAGCAACTTTTACAGGGTTCCTGAAGCTTTCTTT
D: -
V: TRBV19
J: TRBJ1-1
size: many

CDR3: CASSARGGSAAEQFF
DNA: TGTGCCAGCAGCGCGCGGGGGGGAAGCGCAGCGGAGCAGTTCTTC
D: TRBD2
V: TRBV9
J: TRBJ2-1
size: many

CDR3: CASSEGWGTDNEQFF
DNA: TGCGCCAGCAGCGAGGGATGGGGAACGGACAATGAGCAGTTCTTC
D: -
V: TRBV5-1
J: TRBJ2-1
size: -

CDR3: CASSPGTGPNTEAFF
DNA: TGTGCCAGCAGTCCCGGGACAGGGCCGAACACTGAAGCTTTCTTT
D: TRBD1
V: TRBV6-1
J: TRBJ1-1
size: -

CDR3: CASSEEEGAVVGNTIYF
DNA: TGTGCCAGCAGTGAAGAAGAGGGGGCGGTGGTGGGAAACACCATATATTTT
D: TRBD1
V: TRBV6-1
J: TRBJ1-3
size: medium-sized

CDR3: CASSLDPSYEQYF
DNA: TGTGCCAGCAGCTTAGATCCTTCCTACGAGCAGTACTTC
D: -
V: TRBV11-2
J: TRBJ2-7
size: -

CDR3: CASSQDPAGGVADTQYF
DNA: TGCGCCAGCAGCCAAGATCCGGCGGGAGGAGTAGCAGATACGCAGTATTTT
D: TRBD2
V: TRBV4-3
J: TRBJ2-3
size: many

CDR3: CASRTGSSGTIGTGELFF
DNA: TGTGCCAGCAGAACGGGTTCTAGCGGGACGATTGGTACCGGGGAGCTGTTTTTT
D: TRBD2
V: TRBV6-2/TRBV6-3
J: TRBJ2-2
size: many

CDR3: CASRKTSGTPTSTDTQYF
DNA: TGTGCCAGCAGGAAGACTAGCGGGACACCCACGAGCACAGATACGCAGTATTTT
D: TRBD2
V: TRBV6-1
J: TRBJ2-3
size: many

CDR3: CASSQDDAVRDTQYF
DNA: TGCGCCAGCAGCCAAGATGACGCGGTTAGGGATACGCAGTATTTT
D: -
V: TRBV4-1
J: TRBJ2-3
size: many

CDR3: CAADGGGNSYEQYF
DNA: TGTGCCGCCGATGGGGGAGGGAACTCCTACGAGCAGTACTTC
D: TRBD2
V: TRBV10-3
J: TRBJ2-7
size: many

CDR3: CANSLDRFYGYTF
DNA: TGTGCCAACTCACTGGACAGGTTCTACGGCTACACCTTC
D: TRBD1
V: TRBV18
J: TRBJ1-2
size: -

CDR3: CSVGDSGNTEAFF
DNA: TGCAGCGTCGGGGACAGCGGGAACACTGAAGCTTTCTTT
D: TRBD1
V: TRBV29-1
J: TRBJ1-1
size: many

CDR3: CASSPYPGQVWCNEQFF
DNA: TGTGCCAGCAGTCCCTACCCGGGACAGGTTTGGTGCAATGAGCAGTTCTTC
D: TRBD1
V: TRBV28
J: TRBJ2-1
size: -

CDR3: CASSLEVGGEGYGYTF
DNA: TGCGCCAGCAGCTTGGAGGTGGGGGGCGAAGGCTATGGCTACACCTTC
D: -
V: TRBV5-1
J: TRBJ1-2
size: -

CDR3: CASSLVGSGGYTF
DNA: TGTGCCAGCTCCTTGGTTGGCTCAGGGGGCTACACCTTC
D: -
V: TRBV6-2/TRBV6-3
J: TRBJ1-2
size: medium-sized

CDR3: CALTGQGSHGETQYF
DNA: TGTGCCCTCACGGGACAGGGAAGTCATGGAGAGACCCAGTACTTC
D: TRBD1
V: TRBV30
J: TRBJ2-5
size: few

CDR3: CAENQGGDTEAFF
DNA: TGTGCCGAAAATCAGGGGGGGGACACTGAAGCTTTCTTT
D: TRBD1
V: TRBV30
J: TRBJ1-1
size: many

CDR3: CVSRYGTIGFEQYF
DNA: TGTGTCAGCAGGTACGGGACTATCGGGTTCGAGCAGTACTTC
D: TRBD2
V: TRBV2
J: TRBJ2-7
size: many

CDR3: CSARDWAGGSHEQYF
DNA: TGCAGTGCTAGAGATTGGGCGGGAGGATCCCACGAGCAGTACTTC
D: TRBD2
V: TRBV20-1
J: TRBJ2-7
size: many

CDR3: CASSGQISTYEQYF
DNA: TGTGCCAGCTCGGGACAGATTTCTACCTACGAGCAGTACTTC
D: TRBD1
V: TRBV2
J: TRBJ2-7
size: many

CDR3: CASSYSPSEVGSGANVLTF
DNA: TGTGCCAGCAGTTACTCGCCGTCGGAGGTGGGTTCTGGGGCCAACGTCCTGACTTTC
D: -
V: TRBV6-2/TRBV6-3
J: TRBJ2-6
size: -

CDR3: CASSPGQGPYEQYF
DNA: TGTGCCAGCTCGCCGGGACAGGGGCCCTACGAGCAGTACTTC
D: TRBD1
V: TRBV18
J: TRBJ2-7
size: -

CDR3: CASSYTRGRQETQYF
DNA: TGTGCCAGCAGTTATACTCGAGGGAGACAGGAGACCCAGTACTTC
D: -
V: TRBV4-2
J: TRBJ2-5
size: many

CDR3: CARSTSDRESSPLHF
DNA: TGTGCACGCAGTACCTCGGACAGGGAGAGCTCACCCCTCCACTTT
D: TRBD1
V: TRBV6-5
J: TRBJ1-6
size: -

CDR3: CASSSGTGTWGAWEQYF
DNA: TGTGCCAGCAGTTCCGGGACAGGGACGTGGGGCGCTTGGGAGCAGTACTTC
D: TRBD1
V: TRBV12-3/TRBV12-4
J: TRBJ2-7
size: medium-sized

CDR3: CASSSIAGITDTQYF
DNA: TGTGCCAGCAGCTCCATAGCAGGGATCACAGATACGCAGTATTTT
D: -
V: TRBV11-2
J: TRBJ2-3
size: many

CDR3: CASSLVGNYGYTF
DNA: TGTGCCAGCAGTTTAGTGGGTAACTATGGCTACACCTTC
D: -
V: TRBV12-3/TRBV12-4
J: TRBJ1-2
size: many

CDR3: CASSPPQPSAQHF
DNA: TGTGCCAGCAGTCCGCCACAACCGTCGGCCCAGCATTTT
D: -
V: TRBV28
J: TRBJ1-5
size: many

CDR3: CATAGPERDYNF
DNA: TGTGCCACCGCAGGACCCGAGAGGGACTACAACTTC
D: -
V: TRBV24-1
J: TRBJ1-2
size: few

CDR3: CASSLGSSYGYTF
DNA: TGTGCCAGCAGCTTGGGCAGCTCTTATGGCTACACCTTC
D: -
V: TRBV5-6
J: TRBJ1-2
size: few

CDR3: CASRLEGRNQTQHF
DNA: TGTGCCAGCAGATTGGAGGGCCGCAATCAGACCCAGCATTTT
D: -
V: TRBV28
J: TRBJ1-5
size: -

CDR3: CASSGGDRGYEKLFF
DNA: TGTGCCAGCAGTGGCGGGGACAGGGGGTATGAAAAACTGTTTTTT
D: TRBD1
V: TRBV27
J: TRBJ1-4
size: many

CDR3: CASSLAATYEQYF
DNA: TGTGCCAGCAGTTTGGCTGCTACCTACGAGCAGTACTTC
D: -
V: TRBV28
J: TRBJ2-7
size: many

CDR3: CSAKAGIDNQPQHF
DNA: TGCAGTGCTAAGGCAGGGATCGACAATCAGCCCCAGCATTTT
D: -
V: TRBV20-1
J: TRBJ1-5
size: many

CDR3: CASRGGLAAWEGFF
DNA: TGTGCCAGCAGAGGCGGACTAGCGGCCTGGGAGGGGTTCTTC
D: TRBD2
V: TRBV2
J: TRBJ2-1
size: -

CDR3: CASSQEGPGLAADTQYF
DNA: TGCGCCAGCAGCCAAGAGGGTCCGGGACTAGCGGCAGATACGCAGTATTTT
D: TRBD2
V: TRBV4-3
J: TRBJ2-3
size: many

CDR3: CASSLTGTEAFF
DNA: TGTGCCAGCAGCTTAACGGGGACTGAAGCTTTCTTT
D: -
V: TRBV3-1
J: TRBJ1-1
size: many

CDR3: CASSFGTAPSTDTQYF
DNA: TGTGCCAGCAGTTTTGGGACAGCCCCTAGCACAGATACGCAGTATTTT
D: TRBD1
V: TRBV12-3/TRBV12-4
J: TRBJ2-3
size: medium-sized

CDR3: CASSQESQGPYEQYF
DNA: TGCGCCAGCAGCCAAGAGTCTCAGGGGCCCTACGAGCAGTACTTC
D: -
V: TRBV4-1
J: TRBJ2-7
size: many

CDR3: CASSLSGRSPDTQYF
DNA: TGCGCCAGCAGCTTGAGCGGGAGGAGTCCAGATACGCAGTATTTT
D: TRBD2
V: TRBV5-1
J: TRBJ2-3
size: many

CDR3: CASSQEGRESFF
DNA: TGCGCCAGCAGCCAGGAGGGACGGGAGTCTTTCTTT
D: -
V: TRBV4-3
J: TRBJ1-1
size: -

CDR3: CASSLGALAGGTWDTQYF
DNA: TGTGCCAGCAGCTTAGGGGCCCTGGCGGGAGGAACGTGGGATACGCAGTATTTT
D: TRBD2
V: TRBV11-3
J: TRBJ2-3
size: many

CDR3: CASRRDRGRTGELFF
DNA: TGTGCCAGCAGAAGGGACAGGGGTCGGACCGGGGAGCTGTTTTTT
D: TRBD1
V: TRBV6-2/TRBV6-3
J: TRBJ2-2
size: medium-sized

CDR3: CASSLVAGTGLVSGNTIYF
DNA: TGTGCCAGCAGCTTAGTCGCCGGGACAGGTCTCGTCTCTGGAAACACCATATATTTT
D: TRBD1
V: TRBV7-2
J: TRBJ1-3
size: -

CDR3: CASGLGLAGVGDTQYF
DNA: TGTGCTAGTGGTTTGGGACTAGCGGGAGTAGGTGATACGCAGTATTTT
D: TRBD2
V: TRBV12-5
J: TRBJ2-3
size: many